The 12 T cell receptor beta chains reported below all come from one sample, sequenced in a study of OX40 agonist ivuxolimab in advanced cancers. Assay used: immunoSEQ multiplex PCR; TCRdb lists only in-frame clones, some missing. This sample has approximately 31,000 clones, with approximately 88% found just once. The sequenced sample was CD4+ or CD8+ T cells sorted from blood, obtained in a trial of the OX40 agonist ivuxolimab. The receptors were gathered from an adult with an advanced solid tumor such as melanoma, head and neck, liver or kidney cancer.

The chain carries TRBV4-3 and TRBJ1-2; TRBD1 matches 9 bases. The V gene's germline CDR1 is LGHNA and CDR2 YSLEER. The trim removed 3 bases at V and 7 bases at J, leaving 12 bases unmatched. This CDR3 has 16 amino acids. The CDR3 spells CASSQGRGQGIFGYTF. CDR3 in DNA: TGCGCCAGCAGCCAGGGACGGGGACAGGGAATTTTTGGCTACACCTTC.

This clone appeared once. V usage is TRBV27 and J usage is TRBJ1-1; 7 nucleotides align to TRBD1. CDR1 and CDR2 (germline): MNHEY, SMNVEV (reference sequence). There are 14 residues in the CDR3. With V trimmed by 5 bases and J by 3 bases, 6 bases remained unmatched. The CDR3 coding sequence is TGTGCCAGCAGTCAGGGGGGTTGGGACACTGAAGCTTTCTTT. It specifies CASSQGGWDTEAFF.

This chain joins TRBV28 and TRBJ2-3; 9 nucleotides match TRBD2. This CDR3 contains 15 residues. The junction had 0 bases not matched to a gene; V was cut back by 2 bases and J by 0 bases. Germline values: CDR1 MDHEN, CDR2 SYDVKM. The DNA of the CDR3 is TGTGCCAGCAGTTTAGCGGGGGGGAGCACAGATACGCAGTATTTT. Translating it yields CASSLAGGSTDTQYF. The full variable domain, with the rest looked up from reference TRBV28 and TRBJ2-3, is DVKVTQSSRYLVKRTGEKVFLECVQDMDHENMFWYRQDPGLGLRLIYFSYDVKMKEKGDIPEGYSVSREKKERFSLILESASTNQTSMYLCASSLAGGSTDTQYFGPGTRLTVL.

The rearrangement links TRBV4-3 to TRBJ1-2; TRBD1 aligns across 7 bases. The CDR3 has 14 residues. Germline-derived CDR1 and CDR2 are LGHNA and YSLEER. V lost 8 bases and J lost 4; bases outside the gene matches: 10. CDR3 amino acids: CASAPGQLSYGYTF. The CDR3 DNA reads as TGCGCCAGCGCGCCGGGACAGCTTTCCTATGGCTACACCTTC.

This sequence joins TRBV19 and TRBJ2-7; possible D gene TRBD2, 6 bases. CDR1 and CDR2 from the germline V gene are LNHDA and SQIVND (reference sequence). The V end was cut by 3 bases, the J end by 3 bases, with 9 bases between. This CDR3 comprises 13 residues. CDR3 in DNA: TGTGCCAGTAGTATGGGGCGGGGCTACGAGCAGTACTTC. Translated: CASSMGRGYEQYF.

With respect to this clone: Different DNA sequences within this sample yield the same CDR3. The chain employs TRBV5-5 and TRBJ1-4; perhaps TRBD1 as D (6 bases). This CDR3 is 14 amino acids long. Germline CDR1 is SGHKS and CDR2 is YYEKEE (reference sequence). Trimming stripped 4 bases from V and 0 bases from J, with 7 bases between. CDR3 region: CASSRQATNEKLFF. CDR3 in DNA: TGTGCCAGCAGCCGACAGGCAACTAATGAAAAACTGTTTTTT.

The chain is built from TRBV19 and TRBJ1-1; D is possibly TRBD1 (5 bases). CDR3 length equals 14 residues. The germline V gene encodes CDR1 LNHDA and CDR2 SQIVND (reference sequence). V shed 3 bases and J shed 0 bases, with 8 bases lying between them. The DNA for the CDR3 is TGTGCCAGTAGTATCGGGGGAATGAACACTGAAGCTTTCTTT. This encodes CASSIGGMNTEAFF.

The chain uses TRBV6-5 and TRBJ2-3; 8 bases match TRBD2. The CDR3 covers 15 residues. Trimming cost V 5 bases and J 6 bases; bases outside gene matches: 10. The germline gives CDR1 MNHEY, CDR2 SVGAGI. The CDR3 region is CASSITSGLRDTQYF. The CDR3 DNA reads as TGTGCCAGCAGTATCACTAGCGGCCTCCGGGATACGCAGTATTTT.

The J gene is TRBJ2-5, the V gene TRBV27; TRBD2 matches at 7 bases. The CDR3 is 14 residues long. The germline V gene has CDR1 MNHEY and CDR2 SMNVEV (reference sequence). V gave up 6 bases and J gave up 5 bases; unmatched junction bases: 9. The CDR3 DNA reads TGTGCCAGCAGCCCTCCGGGGGGAAGGGAGACCCAGTACTTC. Protein: CASSPPGGRETQYF.

This sequence joins TRBV15 and TRBJ1-2; D not resolved. CDR1 is LNHNV and CDR2 is YYDKDF in the germline V gene (reference sequence). This CDR3 comprises 14 residues. V lost 0 bases and J lost 6, with 11 bases in between. The CDR3 here is CATSRDRMLNGYTF. CDR3 coding DNA: TGTGCCACCAGCAGAGATCGGATGTTGAATGGCTACACCTTC.

The chain carries TRBV27 and TRBJ1-6; TRBD1 agrees at 8 bases. There are 14 residues in the CDR3. CDR1 and CDR2 (germline): MNHEY, SMNVEV (reference sequence). V lost 8 bases to trimming and J lost 7 bases; unmatched junction nucleotides: 7. The CDR3 region is CASQGGQENSPLHF. The CDR3 coding sequence is TGTGCCAGCCAAGGGGGACAGGAGAATTCACCCCTCCACTTT.

This rearrangement joins TRBV29-1 to TRBJ1-1; a weak D match, TRBD1 (5 bases). In germline, CDR1 is SQVTM, CDR2 ANQGSEA. This CDR3 is built from 10 residues. V was trimmed by 5 bases and J by 6 bases, leaving 7 bases between them. The CDR3 protein is CSVLGAEAFF. The CDR3 DNA sequence: TGCAGCGTTTTAGGGGCTGAAGCTTTCTTT.